The 26 T cell receptor beta chains below were found in one sample sequenced in a study of blood T cell repertoires in COVID-19. TCRdb's copy holds only in-frame clones and misses some; the assay was immunoSEQ multiplex PCR. This repertoire shows roughly 100,000 clones, 70% to 90% found once; its top ten account for around 10%. The sequencing input was peripheral blood. The origin of the receptors is a woman aged 25 to 39 with acute or convalescent COVID-19.

The chain recombines TRBV6-2 or TRBV6-3 with TRBJ2-1, with TRBD2 matching over 9 bases. The J segment lost 3 bases and the V segment lost 6 bases, leaving 15 bases of the junction unmatched. There are 18 residues in the CDR3. Germline assignment: CDR1 MNHEY and CDR2 SVGEGT. CDR3 coding DNA: TGTGCCAGCAGCCCCACGATACCGGGACTAGCTAACTACAATGAGCAGTTCTTC. As protein: CASSPTIPGLANYNEQFF.

This clone was seen only once. For the CDR3, the DNA is TGCGCCAGCAGCCGGGGGACAGGGACATATACGCAGTATTTT. Protein product: CASSRGTGTYTQYF. V usage is TRBV4-1 and J usage is TRBJ2-3; 9 bases line up with TRBD1. The trim removed 4 bases at V and 7 bases at J, leaving 6 bases unmatched. The germline CDR1 and CDR2 sequences are MGHRA and YSYEKL. CDR3 length equals 14 residues.

This clone was recorded only once. The chain combines TRBV15 with TRBJ1-5; D is ambiguous. Trimming left V 2 bases short and J 9 bases short, with 20 bases between. From germline, CDR1 is LNHNV and CDR2 YYDKDF (reference sequence). The CDR3 sequence is 16 residues long. This CDR3 reads CATSRYREQSMRPQHF. Here the CDR3 DNA reads TGTGCCACCAGCAGATACCGCGAACAGAGTATGCGGCCCCAGCATTTT.

The chain carries TRBV11-3 and TRBJ2-7; 8 positions agree with TRBD2. The germline V gene encodes CDR1 SGHNT and CDR2 YENEEA. J gave up 5 bases and V 4 bases, and 7 bases lay outside the gene matches. The CDR3 sequence is 14 residues long. This chain's CDR3 is CASSSPRTSNEQYF. DNA of the CDR3: TGTGCCAGCAGCTCCCCCCGGACTAGCAACGAGCAGTACTTC.

The chain uses TRBV7-9 and TRBJ2-5; tentatively, D is TRBD1 (6 bases). Trimming left V 5 bases short and J 5 bases short, with 18 bases between. This CDR3 has 15 amino acids. The germline V gene encodes CDR1 SEHNR and CDR2 FQNEAQ (reference sequence). The CDR3: CASSAHRDLSETQYF. As DNA, the CDR3 is TGTGCCAGCAGCGCCCACAGGGATTTATCCGAGACCCAGTACTTC. Variable domain in full (rest from reference TRBV7-9 and TRBJ2-5): DTGVSQNPRHKITKRGQNVTFRCDPISEHNRLYWYRQTLGQGPEFLTYFQNEAQLEKSRLLSDRFSAERPKGSFSTLEIQRTEQGDSAMYLCASSAHRDLSETQYFGPGTRLLVL.

This clone appeared a few times. J is TRBJ1-1 and V is TRBV7-9, with D unclear. The V end lost 2 bases, the J end lost 1 base, and 5 bases lay between the germline ends. CDR3 size: 13 residues. Per germline, CDR1 SEHNR and CDR2 FQNEAQ (reference sequence). The CDR3 protein is CASSLSGNTEAFF. The CDR3 DNA sequence: TGTGCCAGCAGCTTATCCGGGAACACTGAAGCTTTCTTT.

This rearrangement joins TRBV18 to TRBJ2-7; 9 nucleotides agree with TRBD2. The CDR3 totals 14 residues. CDR1 and CDR2 (germline): KGHSH, LQKENI. V was pared by 3 bases and J by 6 bases, with 6 bases of the junction left unmatched. The CDR3 coding sequence is TGTGCCAGCTCACCTGGGCTAGCGGGGAGCGAGCAGTACTTC. Amino acids: CASSPGLAGSEQYF.

The chain joins TRBV7-9 to TRBJ2-2; possibly TRBD2 for D (6 bases). The CDR3 spans 15 residues. Germline V gives CDR1 SEHNR, CDR2 FQNEAQ (reference sequence). Trimming removed 1 base at V and 2 bases at J, with 8 bases between. Written as DNA, the CDR3 is TGTGCCAGCAGCTTAGTGGAGGGCAACACCGGGGAGCTGTTTTTT. Translation gives CASSLVEGNTGELFF. The full variable domain, its missing parts supplied by reference TRBV7-9 and TRBJ2-2, is DTGVSQNPRHKITKRGQNVTFRCDPISEHNRLYWYRQTLGQGPEFLTYFQNEAQLEKSRLLSDRFSAERPKGSFSTLEIQRTEQGDSAMYLCASSLVEGNTGELFFGEGSRLTVL.

The chain joins TRBV6-1 to TRBJ1-5; TRBD1 aligns across 7 bases. This CDR3 is 17 amino acids long. The junction had 12 bases not matched to a gene; V was cut back by 4 bases and J by 3 bases. Germline V lookup: CDR1 MNHNS, CDR2 SASEGT. The chain's CDR3 is CASSGGTGTAANQPQHF. CDR3 DNA: TGTGCCAGCAGTGGGGGCACCGGGACAGCGGCCAATCAGCCCCAGCATTTT.

The chain uses TRBV28 and TRBJ2-7, with TRBD2 identical over 7 bases. The CDR3 spans 14 residues. With 4 bases clipped from V and 8 bases from J, the junction kept 11 bases outside the gene matches. The V gene's germline CDR1 is MDHEN and CDR2 SYDVKM. The chain's CDR3 is CASSSAGTGFKQYF. DNA for the CDR3: TGTGCCAGCAGTTCAGCGGGGACCGGTTTCAAGCAGTACTTC.

This chain joins TRBV30 and TRBJ1-5; tentatively, D is TRBD1 (5 bases). From germline, CDR1 is GTSNPN and CDR2 SVGIG (reference sequence). Trimming removed 3 bases from V and 4 bases from J, with 10 bases in between. The CDR3 consists of 13 residues. The CDR3 nucleotides read TGTGCCTGGAGCCGAGACAGAAATCAGCCCCAGCATTTT. Protein product: CAWSRDRNQPQHF.

This clone was recorded only once. The chain is built from TRBV7-8 and TRBJ1-4; a weak D match, TRBD1 (5 bases). Germline V CDR1 and CDR2: SGHVS, FQNEAQ. Trimming removed 1 base from V and 8 bases from J, with 11 bases in between. This CDR3 has 14 residues. This CDR3 reads CASSLVFGGEKLFF. The CDR3 bases are TGTGCCAGCAGCTTAGTTTTTGGGGGGGAAAAACTGTTTTTT. The full variable domain, completed using reference TRBV7-8 and TRBJ1-4, is GAGVSQSPRYKVAKRGQDVALRCDPISGHVSLFWYQQALGQGPEFLTYFQNEAQLDKSGLPSDRFFAERPEGSVSTLKIQRTQQEDSAVYLCASSLVFGGEKLFFGSGTQLSVL.

This chain joins TRBV5-1 and TRBJ2-7; weak D call: TRBD1 (6 bases). Germline V lookup: CDR1 SGHRS, CDR2 YFSETQ. Trimming pared 5 bases from V and 0 bases from J, leaving 15 bases between. The CDR3 loop spans 15 amino acids. This CDR3 is CASRYTTGVSYEQYF. CDR3 bases: TGCGCCAGCAGATACACGACAGGCGTCTCCTACGAGCAGTACTTC.

The sample holds a few counts of this clone. The rearrangement links TRBV19 to TRBJ2-7, with 7 bases identical to TRBD1. Germline CDR1 LNHDA, CDR2 SQIVND (reference sequence). The CDR3 has 14 residues. V lost 5 bases, J lost 4 bases, and 8 bases stayed unmatched. This CDR3 is CASSSRDSPYEQYF. CDR3 in DNA: TGTGCCAGTAGTTCCAGGGACAGCCCTTACGAGCAGTACTTC. The variable domain in full, with the rest retrieved from reference TRBV19 and TRBJ2-7, is DGGITQSPKYLFRKEGQNVTLSCEQNLNHDAMYWYRQDPGQGLRLIYYSQIVNDFQKGDIAEGYSVSREKKESFPLTVTSAQKNPTAFYLCASSSRDSPYEQYFGPGTRLTVT.

The J gene is TRBJ2-1, the V gene TRBV18; 7 bases are shared with TRBD1. The V segment lost 3 bases and the J segment 6 bases; nucleotides outside the gene matches: 5. The CDR3 totals 14 residues. Looked up from germline, CDR1 is KGHSH and CDR2 is LQKENI. The CDR3 coding sequence is TGTGCCAGCTCACCGGGGACAGCTATCAATGAGCAGTTCTTC. Protein sequence: CASSPGTAINEQFF.

The rearrangement links TRBV2 to TRBJ2-2; 9 bases are shared with TRBD2. The germline V gene has CDR1 SNHLY and CDR2 FYNNEI. Trimming removed 3 bases from V and 2 bases from J; junction bases left unmatched: 4. The CDR3 is made up of 16 amino acids. CDR3 residues: CASSDSGGINTGELFF. CDR3 nucleotide sequence: TGTGCCAGCAGTGACAGCGGGGGGATTAACACCGGGGAGCTGTTTTTT.

The chain couples TRBV28 to TRBJ2-7; the D gene is possibly TRBD2 (6 bases). CDR1 MDHEN and CDR2 SYDVKM come from the germline V gene. There are 16 residues in the CDR3. V lost 5 bases and J lost 0, with 17 bases in between. The CDR3 DNA follows: TGTGCCAGCAGTCCATTCGCGGGACTGCGCTCCTACGAGCAGTACTTC. Its translation: CASSPFAGLRSYEQYF.

The chain carries TRBV19 and TRBJ2-7; a possible D gene is TRBD1 (5 bases). The CDR3 spans 13 residues. Germline values: CDR1 LNHDA, CDR2 SQIVND (reference sequence). Between the trimmed V and J ends, which lost 6 bases and 1 base, there was a span of 10 bases. CDR3 loop: CASRPGSSYEQYF. For the CDR3, the DNA is TGTGCCAGTAGGCCAGGGTCATCCTACGAGCAGTACTTC.

The chain couples TRBV11-3 to TRBJ1-6; tentative D call: TRBD1 (5 bases). The CDR3 is 15 residues long. Trimming pared 3 bases from V and 4 bases from J, leaving 10 bases between. The germline gives CDR1 SGHNT, CDR2 YENEEA. This CDR3 is CASSLEGRYNSPLHF. Here the CDR3 DNA reads TGTGCCAGCAGCTTGGAGGGACGGTATAATTCACCCCTCCACTTT.

This clone was recorded a few times. The rearrangement uses TRBV28 and TRBJ2-4, with D perhaps TRBD2 (6 bases). This CDR3 is built from 15 residues. V was trimmed by 1 base and J by 11 bases, leaving 18 bases between them. CDR1 and CDR2 from the germline V gene are MDHEN and SYDVKM. In nucleotides, the CDR3 is TGTGCCAGCAGTTTATCGGGGCGGGGAAGGGTTCTTCAGTACTTC. Translation: CASSLSGRGRVLQYF.

The gene calls are TRBV2 and TRBJ1-1; D possibly corresponds to TRBD1 (6 bases). The CDR3 is 13 amino acids. V was cut by 7 bases and J by 8 bases, with 17 bases left in between. Germline-derived CDR1 and CDR2 are SNHLY and FYNNEI. The CDR3 bases are TGTGCCAGCAACGACCCCGGGACAAAGGAAGCTTTCTTT. It translates to CASNDPGTKEAFF.

This clone was detected only once. The rearrangement links TRBV5-6 to TRBJ1-6; TRBD1 aligns across 7 bases. The CDR3 contains 16 residues. Germline values: CDR1 SGHDT, CDR2 YYEEEE. V was pared by 0 bases and J by 9 bases, with 9 bases of the junction left unmatched. CDR3: CASSLDRQGWGSPLHF. The CDR3 DNA reads as TGTGCCAGCAGCTTGGACCGACAGGGTTGGGGTTCACCCCTCCACTTT.

In nucleotides, the CDR3 is TGTGCCAGCAGTGGGGGGGAAGACATGAACACTGAAGCTTTCTTT. Translating it yields CASSGGEDMNTEAFF. This chain connects TRBV28 to TRBJ1-1; possibly TRBD1 for D (5 bases). Germline V CDR1 and CDR2: MDHEN, SYDVKM. This CDR3 comprises 15 residues. V lost 5 bases, J lost 0 bases, and 13 bases lay in between.

The V and J genes are TRBV5-1 and TRBJ1-2; possibly TRBD1 for D (5 bases). Germline V gene lookup returns CDR1 SGHRS and CDR2 YFSETQ. The CDR3 spans 17 residues. The V and J ends lost 0 bases and 6 bases respectively, with 21 bases between them. The CDR3 DNA sequence: TGCGCCAGCAGCTTGGCCGACAGTCCTTACAGCCTTGATGGCTACACCTTC. This translates into CASSLADSPYSLDGYTF.

The chain has TRBV30 and TRBJ1-3; D is unresolved. The CDR3 length is 15 residues. Germline V gives CDR1 GTSNPN, CDR2 SVGIG (reference sequence). Trimming cost V 1 base and J 1 base, with 11 bases left between them. As DNA, the CDR3 is TGTGCCTGGAGTGGGGGTAGAGGGTCTGGAAACACCATATATTTT. This sequence encodes CAWSGGRGSGNTIYF.

The chain combines TRBV12-3 or TRBV12-4 with TRBJ2-7; TRBD2 agrees at 9 bases. The J segment lost 3 bases and the V segment lost 8 bases, leaving 5 bases of the junction unmatched. This CDR3 is 13 amino acids long. This CDR3 is CASGSGGLYEQYF. Here the CDR3 DNA reads TGTGCCAGCGGGAGCGGGGGGCTCTACGAGCAGTACTTC.